The 25 T cell receptor beta chains below come from one sample, sequenced in a study of blood T cell repertoires in COVID-19. Some clones are missing from TCRdb's copy, which holds only in-frame ones; the method was immunoSEQ multiplex PCR. The profile shows about 110,000 clones, more than 75% of them singletons. Sample: peripheral blood. These receptors all come from a woman aged 50 to 60 with acute or convalescent COVID-19.

The rearrangement uses TRBV27 and TRBJ1-5; no firm D call. From germline, CDR1 is MNHEY and CDR2 SMNVEV (reference sequence). Trimming shortened V by 7 bases and J by 0 bases, and 13 bases separated the two germline ends. The CDR3 runs to 15 residues. In DNA, the CDR3 is TGTGCCAGCAACAAGAACCGGGATAGCAATCAGCCCCAGCATTTT. Translating it yields CASNKNRDSNQPQHF.

The chain has TRBV29-1 and TRBJ1-1; tentatively, D is TRBD1 (6 bases). Germline values: CDR1 SQVTM, CDR2 ANQGSEA. Trimming took off 3 bases at V and 4 bases at J, with 9 bases between the two ends. The CDR3 is made up of 12 amino acids. For the CDR3, the DNA is TGCAGCGTTGAGCGGGGGGCCACTGAAGCTTTCTTT. Translating it yields CSVERGATEAFF.

This rearrangement joins TRBV10-2 to TRBJ2-1; 7 nucleotides agree with TRBD2. The CDR3 is 14 residues long. Germline assignment: CDR1 WSHSY and CDR2 SAAADI. J was trimmed by 3 bases and V by 6 bases; bases with no gene match: 5. Here the CDR3 DNA reads TGCGCCAGCAGGGGTAGCGGGTACTACAATGAGCAGTTCTTC. This encodes CASRGSGYYNEQFF.

The genes are TRBV28 and TRBJ2-7; 7 positions match TRBD2. CDR1 is MDHEN, CDR2 SYDVKM, per germline. The CDR3 spans 15 residues. V was pared by 7 bases and J by 0 bases, with 9 bases of the junction left unmatched. The CDR3 nucleotides are TGTGCCAGCAATTGGGGGACGGGAGGCTCCTACGAGCAGTACTTC. Its protein product is CASNWGTGGSYEQYF.

The rearrangement joins TRBV11-3 to TRBJ2-3; 7 bases fit TRBD1. In germline, CDR1 is SGHNT, CDR2 YENEEA. J lost 0 bases, V lost 11 bases, and 5 bases had no gene match. The CDR3 extends over 13 amino acids. CDR3 DNA sequence: TGTGCCGTAGGGGGCCCGAGCACAGATACGCAGTATTTT. Translation gives CAVGGPSTDTQYF.

V usage is TRBV15 and J usage is TRBJ2-7; TRBD1 matches at 7 bases. The CDR3 spans 14 residues. Looked up from germline, CDR1 is LNHNV and CDR2 is YYDKDF (reference sequence). J gave up 3 bases and V 0 bases, and 2 bases lay outside the gene matches. The CDR3 sequence is CATSREGQFYEQYF. DNA of the CDR3: TGTGCCACCAGCAGAGAGGGACAGTTCTACGAGCAGTACTTC.

In this sample, this clone turned up once. The chain is built from TRBV24-1 and TRBJ2-5; 14 bases fit TRBD2. The CDR3 loop spans 17 amino acids. J lost 5 bases, V lost 9 bases, and 13 bases had no gene match. The V gene's germline CDR1 is KGHDR and CDR2 SFDVKD. CDR3 loop: CATGATSGRAGKETQYF. The CDR3 nucleotides read TGTGCCACCGGCGCGACTAGCGGGAGGGCCGGTAAGGAGACCCAGTACTTC.

This chain joins TRBV4-2 and TRBJ1-5, with D maybe TRBD1 (5 bases). CDR3 length: 15 amino acids. Trimming took off 1 base at V and 0 bases at J, with 7 bases between the two ends. Germline CDR1 and CDR2: LGHNA and YNFKEQ. The CDR3 is CASSQGGDSNQPQHF. The CDR3 DNA reads as TGTGCCAGCAGCCAAGGGGGCGATAGCAATCAGCCCCAGCATTTT.

The rearrangement joins TRBV18 to TRBJ1-4; no clear D. This CDR3 is built from 15 residues. The ends were cut back, 6 bases at V and 8 bases at J, with 19 bases in the middle. The germline V gene encodes CDR1 KGHSH and CDR2 LQKENI. In DNA form, the CDR3 reads TGTGCCAGCTCGCAGCCGGGTCCCCGCGGGGAAAAACTGTTTTTT. Protein product: CASSQPGPRGEKLFF.

V gene TRBV7-8 combines with J gene TRBJ2-1; 12 positions match TRBD2. V lost 6 bases and J lost 0; bases outside the gene matches: 12. The CDR3 has 19 amino acids. Looked up from germline, CDR1 is SGHVS and CDR2 is FQNEAQ. The CDR3 DNA reads TGTGCCAGCAGTCCTAGCCTAGCGGGAGGGCCGCGCTCCTACAATGAGCAGTTCTTC. Its protein is CASSPSLAGGPRSYNEQFF.

The chain joins TRBV29-1 to TRBJ1-2; 7 positions agree with TRBD1. After removal of 0 bases from V and 2 bases from J, the junction contained 15 bases not matched to a gene. The CDR3 runs 18 residues. Germline lookup yields CDR1 SQVTM and CDR2 ANQGSEA. The CDR3 nucleotides read TGCAGCGTTGAAGATATCCCGGGACAGAGATCTCGAAACTATGGCTACACCTTC. It encodes CSVEDIPGQRSRNYGYTF.

This sequence joins TRBV5-1 and TRBJ2-7; 12 bases map to TRBD2. The V and J ends lost 0 bases and 6 bases, in that order; junction bases with no gene match: 1. Germline V gene sequence: CDR1 SGHRS, CDR2 YFSETQ. This CDR3 is built from 14 residues. CDR3 coding DNA: TGCGCCAGCAGCTTGGAACTAGCGGGAGGCGAGCAGTACTTC. Translating it yields CASSLELAGGEQYF. The whole variable domain, filled in from reference TRBV5-1 and TRBJ2-7, reads KAGVTQTPRYLIKTRGQQVTLSCSPISGHRSVSWYQQTPGQGLQFLFEYFSETQRNKGNFPGRFSGRQFSNSRSEMNVSTLELGDSALYLCASSLELAGGEQYFGPGTRLTVT.

The chain uses TRBV15 and TRBJ2-7; D is possibly TRBD2 (5 bases). The CDR3 consists of 15 residues. Germline V gene sequence: CDR1 LNHNV, CDR2 YYDKDF (reference sequence). Trimming stripped 0 bases from V and 2 bases from J, with 11 bases between. The CDR3 loop is CATSRDQVGAYEQYF. In DNA form, the CDR3 reads TGTGCCACCAGCAGAGATCAGGTCGGGGCCTACGAGCAGTACTTC.

The chain carries TRBV2 and TRBJ2-3; 14 nucleotides line up with TRBD2. The ends lost 5 bases at V and 4 bases at J; junction bases unmatched: 5. Germline values: CDR1 SNHLY, CDR2 FYNNEI. This CDR3 comprises 16 residues. Written as DNA, the CDR3 is TGTGCCAGCAGTCCGGGACTAGCGGGAGACGCAGATACGCAGTATTTT. Its translation: CASSPGLAGDADTQYF.

This chain links TRBV19 with TRBJ1-4; D may be TRBD1 (6 bases). The CDR3 spans 17 residues. Germline CDR1 reads LNHDA; CDR2 reads SQIVND (reference sequence). The V and J ends lost 2 bases and 0 bases respectively, with 13 bases between them. The CDR3 nucleotides read TGTGCCAGTAGTATACGGACAGCGCCCGCAACTAATGAAAAACTGTTTTTT. This translates into CASSIRTAPATNEKLFF. Combining the CDR3 with reference TRBV19 and TRBJ1-4 gives the whole variable domain DGGITQSPKYLFRKEGQNVTLSCEQNLNHDAMYWYRQDPGQGLRLIYYSQIVNDFQKGDIAEGYSVSREKKESFPLTVTSAQKNPTAFYLCASSIRTAPATNEKLFFGSGTQLSVL.

The rearrangement uses TRBV10-2 and TRBJ1-5; 7 bases agree with TRBD1. This CDR3 comprises 15 residues. Per germline, CDR1 WSHSY and CDR2 SAAADI. The ends lost 0 bases at V and 2 bases at J; junction bases unmatched: 1. In nucleotides, the CDR3 is TGCGCCAGCAGTGAGTCAGACAGGGGCAATCAGCCCCAGCATTTT. This gives the protein CASSESDRGNQPQHF.

This chain uses TRBV28 with TRBJ1-2; 7 bases are shared with TRBD1. Trimming at V came to 5 bases and at J to 7 bases, leaving 13 bases not matched to a gene. This CDR3 is 15 amino acids long. Germline V gives CDR1 MDHEN, CDR2 SYDVKM. This CDR3 is CASSPLGTAAGGYTF. CDR3 in DNA: TGTGCCAGCAGTCCTCTCGGGACAGCGGCGGGTGGCTACACCTTC.

The genes are TRBV28 and TRBJ2-3; 7 bases match TRBD1. The V gene's germline CDR1 is MDHEN and CDR2 SYDVKM. Unmatched junction bases numbered 6, after V lost 7 bases and J lost 2 bases. CDR3 length equals 14 residues. CDR3 nucleotide sequence: TGTGCCAGCAAGAGGGGGCATGTCACAGATACGCAGTATTTT. Its translation is CASKRGHVTDTQYF.

The rearrangement uses TRBV19 and TRBJ1-1, with D maybe TRBD1 (5 bases). V was pared by 3 bases and J by 4 bases, with 12 bases between. The CDR3 totals 14 residues. The germline V gene has CDR1 LNHDA and CDR2 SQIVND (reference sequence). The CDR3, as DNA: TGTGCCAGTAGTATTTCTAGGGGCAGCACTGAAGCTTTCTTT. The encoded protein is CASSISRGSTEAFF.

The chain uses TRBV11-2 and TRBJ1-1; no clear D. The germline V and J ends were trimmed by 0 bases and 4 bases, with 9 bases remaining between them. The germline gives CDR1 SGHAT, CDR2 FQNNGV. The CDR3 runs to 14 residues. CDR3 bases: TGTGCCAGCAGCTTAGAGGCAGGTCGCACTGAAGCTTTCTTT. Translating it yields CASSLEAGRTEAFF.

V and J are TRBV19 and TRBJ2-3; D might be TRBD1 (5 bases). Trimming took off 3 bases at V and 4 bases at J, with 17 bases between the two ends. The CDR3 runs to 16 residues. Germline CDR1 reads LNHDA; CDR2 reads SQIVND (reference sequence). CDR3 coding DNA: TGTGCCAGTAGTATCCTAAAGGGGATGTCGGCAGATACGCAGTATTTT. It codes for CASSILKGMSADTQYF.

The rearrangement uses TRBV30 and TRBJ2-1; possible D gene TRBD2, 6 bases. Per germline, CDR1 GTSNPN and CDR2 SVGIG (reference sequence). This CDR3 region has 12 residues. V lost 5 bases, J lost 11 bases, and 16 bases lay in between. CDR3: CAWLVREDQQFF. In DNA form, the CDR3 reads TGTGCCTGGTTAGTAAGGGAGGATCAGCAGTTCTTC. The whole variable domain, filled in from reference TRBV30 and TRBJ2-1, reads SQTIHQWPATLVQPVGSPLSLECTVEGTSNPNLYWYRQAAGRGLQLLFYSVGIGQISSEVPQNLSASRPQDRQFILSSKKLLLSDSGFYLCAWLVREDQQFFGPGTRLTVL.

The chain recombines TRBV19 with TRBJ2-7, with D uncertain. The ends were cut back, 4 bases at V and 5 bases at J, with 6 bases in the middle. CDR3 length equals 11 residues. Germline V lookup: CDR1 LNHDA, CDR2 SQIVND (reference sequence). CDR3 coding DNA: TGTGCCAGTAGTACCCTCGACGAGCAGTACTTC. Protein sequence: CASSTLDEQYF.

V and J are TRBV11-1 and TRBJ2-3, with 8 bases aligning to TRBD1. The CDR3 sequence is 14 residues long. The trim removed 1 base at V and 7 bases at J, leaving 4 bases unmatched. CDR1 and CDR2 (germline): SGHAT, FQDESV (reference sequence). In DNA, the CDR3 is TGTGCCAGCAGCTTAGGACAGGGGCAAAATACGCAGTATTTT. As protein: CASSLGQGQNTQYF.

The chain carries TRBV9 and TRBJ2-7; D perhaps matches TRBD2 (5 bases). V lost 2 bases and J 0 bases, leaving 18 bases between the germline ends. Germline lookup yields CDR1 SGDLS and CDR2 YYNGEE. This CDR3 is built from 17 residues. CDR3 DNA: TGTGCCAGCAGCGTTTCCAGCGGCGCCATAAGCTCCTACGAGCAGTACTTC. It yields the protein CASSVSSGAISSYEQYF.